The 30 T cell receptor beta chains given below trace back to one sample, sequenced in a study of beta chain features in type 1 diabetes. Study conclusions and caveats: Within each of all four CD4+ subsets, Type 1 diabetes patients had TCRB CDR3s that were moderately but significantly shorter.

Expressed TCRB transcripts got sequenced, as all isolated RNA was reverse transcribed. Sequenced by immunoSEQ multiplex PCR; TCRdb stores in-frame clones only, minus some. The sample records 120,000 or so clones, around 16% being singletons. No cognate antigen is known for these TCRs. The specimen sequenced was central memory CD4+ T cells from blood. The receptors come from a man between 18 and 29 years old with type 1 diabetes.

This clone was seen only a few times. V usage is TRBV6-5 and J usage is TRBJ2-7; no clear D gene. Trimming stripped 8 bases from V and 3 bases from J, with 11 bases between. CDR1 and CDR2 (germline): MNHEY, SVGAGI. This CDR3 has 12 amino acids. CDR3 sequence: CASGPKYYEQYF. CDR3 nucleotide sequence: TGTGCCAGCGGACCTAAGTACTACGAGCAGTACTTC.

As for this clone: One base away lies a much larger clone, so this may be a sequencing read error. The CDR3: CGSISGGQGTGELFF. Here the CDR3 DNA reads TGTGGCAGTATATCCGGGGGACAGGGAACCGGGGAGCTGTTTTTT. The chain links TRBV7-9 to TRBJ2-2; 9 bases match TRBD1. In germline, CDR1 is SEHNR, CDR2 FQNEAQ (reference sequence). This CDR3 is 15 amino acids long.

The chain has TRBV6-4 and TRBJ1-4, with TRBD1 identical over 7 bases. The CDR3 sequence is 15 residues long. V trimming: 4 bases; J trimming: 1 base; junction bases outside the gene matches: 3. Germline V gene lookup returns CDR1 MRHNA and CDR2 SNTAGT. The CDR3 nucleotides are TGTGCCAGCAGTGGACAGGGAGGAACTAATGAAAAACTGTTTTTT. Translation gives CASSGQGGTNEKLFF.

For this clone: Other nucleotide sequences from this sample produce the same CDR3. V gene TRBV14 combines with J gene TRBJ2-5; 13 bases align to TRBD2. Germline CDR1 is SGHDN and CDR2 is FVKESK. The J segment lost 5 bases and the V segment lost 5 bases, leaving 11 bases of the junction unmatched. The CDR3 is 17 residues long. The DNA for the CDR3 is TGTGCCAGCAGCGGACTAGCGGGAGTGGGGCCCCGGGAGACCCAGTACTTC. Translated, it gives CASSGLAGVGPRETQYF.

This clone was counted between two and nine times. The CDR3 DNA is TGTGCCAGCAGCTTAGGATGGGGGCGGCAGTACGAGCAGTACTTC. It translates to CASSLGWGRQYEQYF. The chain is built from TRBV7-2 and TRBJ2-7; TRBD1 might be the D (6 bases). The CDR3 is made up of 15 amino acids. Germline lookup yields CDR1 SGHTA and CDR2 FQGNSA. Trimming removed 1 base from V and 4 bases from J, with 14 bases in between.

The chain recombines TRBV5-1 with TRBJ1-2; no clear D gene. Deletions cut 1 base from V and 8 bases from J, with 9 bases between. CDR3 length equals 12 residues. Germline V gene lookup returns CDR1 SGHRS and CDR2 YFSETQ. Here the CDR3 reads CASSLIGSGYTF. In DNA form, the CDR3 reads TGCGCCAGCAGCTTGATAGGCTCCGGCTACACCTTC.

The chain carries TRBV18 and TRBJ2-1; D is undetermined. V lost 3 bases, J lost 6 bases, and 6 bases lay in between. The CDR3 length is 12 residues. In germline, CDR1 is KGHSH, CDR2 LQKENI. The CDR3 reads CASSPGSNEQFF. CDR3 DNA: TGTGCCAGCTCACCCGGTTCCAATGAGCAGTTCTTC.

In the case of this clone: This may be a read error, as it is one base from a much larger clone. This rearrangement joins TRBV15 to TRBJ1-1; D is uncertain. The CDR3 spans 13 residues. Germline V lookup: CDR1 LNHNV, CDR2 YYDKDF (reference sequence). The CDR3 protein is CGTSREESAEAFF. The CDR3 DNA reads as TGTGGCACCAGCAGAGAAGAAAGCGCTGAAGCTTTCTTT. Variable domain in full (rest from reference TRBV15 and TRBJ1-1): DAMVIQNPRYQVTQFGKPVTLSCSQTLNHNVMYWYQQKSSQAPKLLFHYYDKDFNNEADTPDNFQSRRPNTSFCFLDIRSPGLGDTAMYLCGTSREESAEAFFGQGTRLTVV.

This clone was observed a handful of times. One junction end does not reproduce the germline sequence, and a read error may be involved. The V call is TRBV29-1, the J call TRBJ2-1; TRBD1 matches 9 bases. The CDR3 is 14 amino acids. Germline lookup yields CDR1 SQVTM and CDR2 ANQGSEA. This CDR3 reads CCVRTGAPYNEQFF. The CDR3, as DNA: TGCTGCGTGCGGACAGGGGCCCCCTACAATGAGCAGTTCTTC.

This chain uses TRBV29-1 with TRBJ2-5; TRBD2 agrees at 10 bases. Losses at the gene ends were 7 bases for V and 5 bases for J; bases not matched to a gene: 7. This CDR3 spans 13 amino acids. The V gene's germline CDR1 is SQVTM and CDR2 ANQGSEA. CDR3 nucleotide sequence: TGCAGCGGATTAGCGGGAGGTTTCGAGACCCAGTACTTC. It encodes CSGLAGGFETQYF.

The chain joins TRBV2 to TRBJ1-6, with no clear D. Germline CDR1 is SNHLY and CDR2 is FYNNEI. The CDR3 is 15 residues long. Between the trimmed V and J ends, which lost 3 bases and 2 bases, there was a span of 8 bases. The CDR3, as DNA: TGTGCCAGCAGTGACGACGGGGCCTATAATTCACCCCTCCACTTT. Residues: CASSDDGAYNSPLHF. Complete variable domain (other parts from reference TRBV2 and TRBJ1-6): EPEVTQTPSHQVTQMGQEVILRCVPISNHLYFYWYRQILGQKVEFLVSFYNNEISEKSEIFDDQFSVERPDGSNFTLKIRSTKLEDSAMYFCASSDDGAYNSPLHFGNGTRLTVT.

There are many counts of this clone. The rearrangement links TRBV7-9 to TRBJ2-1; the D is unclear. In germline, CDR1 is SEHNR, CDR2 FQNEAQ (reference sequence). This CDR3 spans 13 amino acids. The V end lost 7 bases, the J end lost 6 bases, and 13 bases lay between the germline ends. The CDR3, as DNA: TGTGCCAGCACCTCCAACCGGGTCAATGAGCAGTTCTTC. This codes for CASTSNRVNEQFF.

J is TRBJ2-5 and V is TRBV27; 8 bases are shared with TRBD1. The length of the CDR3 is 18 residues. With 6 bases clipped from V and 3 bases from J, the junction kept 18 bases outside the gene matches. The V gene's germline CDR1 is MNHEY and CDR2 SMNVEV (reference sequence). CDR3 sequence (DNA): TGTGCCAGCAGCCCAAAGAGGACAGGGTCGACTAGAGAAGAGACCCAGTACTTC. Amino acids: CASSPKRTGSTREETQYF.

The chain has TRBV4-3 and TRBJ2-3, with TRBD2 matching over 10 bases. CDR3 length equals 16 residues. The ends lost 2 bases at V and 2 bases at J; junction bases unmatched: 4. The germline V gene encodes CDR1 LGHNA and CDR2 YSLEER. CDR3 DNA sequence: TGCGCCAGCAGCCAATCTAGCGGGGGCCTCACAGATACGCAGTATTTT. As protein: CASSQSSGGLTDTQYF.

This clone has just a few counts. This sequence joins TRBV6-6 and TRBJ2-4; D uncertain. The CDR3 has 16 amino acids. V dropped 2 bases and J dropped 0 bases, with 11 bases sitting between them. Germline-derived CDR1 and CDR2 are MNHNY and SVGAGI (reference sequence). In nucleotides, the CDR3 is TGTGCCAGCAGTTACCCTCAGATAGTAGCCAAAAACATTCAGTACTTC. It is translated as CASSYPQIVAKNIQYF.

In this sample, this clone turned up a few times. Other DNA sequences in the same sample also yield this CDR3. The V and J genes are TRBV30 and TRBJ2-3, with 11 bases fitting TRBD2. Per the germline V gene, CDR1 is GTSNPN and CDR2 is SVGIG (reference sequence). V gave up 8 bases and J gave up 7 bases; unmatched junction bases: 14. This CDR3 is built from 15 residues. The CDR3 DNA reads as TGTGCCGGTGATAGCGGGAGGGCGCTGGGGAATACGCAGTATTTT. It yields the protein CAGDSGRALGNTQYF.

This sequence joins TRBV5-4 and TRBJ2-4; 10 bases map to TRBD2. There are 17 residues in the CDR3. The germline V gene has CDR1 SGHNT and CDR2 YYREEE (reference sequence). V was clipped by 4 bases and J by 6 bases; unmatched bases: 13. CDR3 loop: CASSLPRASGSGNIQYF. The CDR3 bases are TGTGCCAGCAGCCTGCCCCGGGCTAGCGGGAGTGGAAACATTCAGTACTTC.

The V and J genes are TRBV7-3 and TRBJ2-5, with a possible D match to TRBD1 (5 bases). Trimming removed 5 bases at V and 8 bases at J, with 18 bases between. The CDR3 totals 14 residues. From germline, CDR1 is SGHTA and CDR2 FQGTGA. CDR3 sequence reads: CASSPADSLNTQYF. The CDR3, as DNA: TGTGCCAGCAGCCCCGCCGACAGCCTTAATACCCAGTACTTC.

The J gene is TRBJ2-7, the V gene TRBV19; maybe TRBD1 (5 bases). In germline, CDR1 is LNHDA, CDR2 SQIVND (reference sequence). This CDR3 has 14 amino acids. Trimming removed 3 bases from V and 3 bases from J, with 12 bases in between. Written as DNA, the CDR3 is TGTGCCAGTAGTATTGAAGGCAGGGTCTACGAGCAGTACTTC. The encoded protein is CASSIEGRVYEQYF.

This sequence joins TRBV5-5 and TRBJ1-1, with D perhaps matching TRBD1 (5 bases). The V end lost 4 bases, the J end lost 0 bases, and 10 bases lay between the germline ends. CDR1 SGHKS and CDR2 YYEKEE come from the germline V gene (reference sequence). This CDR3 is built from 14 residues. CDR3 region: CASSVGLLNTEAFF. The CDR3 region has the DNA TGTGCCAGCAGCGTGGGACTCTTGAACACTGAAGCTTTCTTT.

A note on this clone: Different DNA sequences within this sample yield the same CDR3. V and J are TRBV7-9 and TRBJ1-1; D gene uncertain. The CDR3 covers 12 residues. The V end lost 1 base, the J end lost 2 bases, and 2 bases lay between the germline ends. Germline V gene lookup returns CDR1 SEHNR and CDR2 FQNEAQ (reference sequence). The CDR3 sequence: CASSLVNTEAFF. The CDR3 DNA reads TGTGCCAGCAGCTTAGTAAACACTGAAGCTTTCTTT.

This clone showed up just a few times. J is TRBJ2-2 and V is TRBV7-9, with D perhaps TRBD2 (6 bases). With 4 bases removed from V and 3 bases from J, the gap between germline ends came to 12 bases. Germline CDR1 SEHNR, CDR2 FQNEAQ (reference sequence). CDR3 length equals 15 residues. The CDR3 spells CASSSLWGDTGELFF. The CDR3, as DNA: TGTGCCAGCAGCTCCTTGTGGGGGGACACCGGGGAGCTGTTTTTT.

This clone has a handful of counts. The chain joins TRBV7-2 to TRBJ1-4; D perhaps matches TRBD1 (6 bases). The V gene's germline CDR1 is SGHTA and CDR2 FQGNSA. The CDR3 runs to 17 residues. Trimming took 1 base from V and 4 from J, leaving 16 bases between them. The CDR3 DNA reads as TGTGCCAGCAGCTTAGACAGGGCCGGAGATGATAATGAAAAACTGTTTTTT. Encoded protein: CASSLDRAGDDNEKLFF.

Only a few counts were recorded for this clone. V and J are TRBV7-2 and TRBJ2-6; perhaps TRBD1 as D (6 bases). The V gene's germline CDR1 is SGHTA and CDR2 FQGNSA. This CDR3 contains 18 residues. V was pared by 7 bases and J by 2 bases, with 21 bases between. The CDR3, as DNA: TGTGCCAGCACCCACGTCGTTGGGGGCAGGACTGGGGCCAACGTCCTGACTTTC. Residues: CASTHVVGGRTGANVLTF.

There are a few counts of this clone. This chain joins TRBV9 and TRBJ1-4; a possible D gene is TRBD1 (5 bases). V lost 4 bases and J lost 8, with 18 bases in between. The CDR3 covers 15 residues. Germline loops: CDR1 SGDLS, CDR2 YYNGEE. CDR3 loop: CASSYRQGFGEKLFF. The CDR3 nucleotides are TGTGCCAGCAGCTATAGGCAGGGCTTTGGGGAAAAACTGTTTTTT.

The chain employs TRBV2 and TRBJ1-5, with D tentatively TRBD1 (6 bases). CDR1 is SNHLY and CDR2 is FYNNEI in the germline V gene. Trimming removed 4 bases from V and 4 bases from J, with 14 bases in between. The CDR3 is 15 amino acids. CDR3 nucleotides: TGTGCCAGCAGTGTTGAGACAGGAATGAATCAGCCCCAGCATTTT. Translation: CASSVETGMNQPQHF.

The J gene is TRBJ1-2, the V gene TRBV5-6; D gene ambiguous. V dropped 0 bases and J dropped 4 bases, with 4 bases sitting between them. CDR3 size: 12 residues. Germline values: CDR1 SGHDT, CDR2 YYEEEE. In nucleotides, the CDR3 is TGTGCCAGCAGCTTGGAGACCTATGGCTACACCTTC. It codes for CASSLETYGYTF.

This clone showed up many times. The V call is TRBV7-2, the J call TRBJ2-3, with 8 bases matching TRBD1. With V trimmed by 0 bases and J by 8 bases, 10 bases remained unmatched. CDR3 length equals 16 residues. Germline V gene sequence: CDR1 SGHTA, CDR2 FQGNSA. The CDR3 bases are TGTGCCAGCAGCTTAGCCCCAACAGGGGGTCGGGCTACGCAGTATTTT. Translation: CASSLAPTGGRATQYF.

Comments on this clone: Other DNA sequences in this specimen translate into the identical CDR3. The CDR3 nucleotides read TGCGCCAGCAGCTTGGGTGGGGACATAAACACTGAAGCTTTCTTT. Translation gives CASSLGGDINTEAFF. This sequence joins TRBV5-1 and TRBJ1-1; a possible D gene is TRBD1 (6 bases). The V gene's germline CDR1 is SGHRS and CDR2 YFSETQ. The CDR3 spans 15 residues. V gave up 0 bases and J gave up 2 bases, with 11 bases separating them.

The chain joins TRBV28 to TRBJ2-2; no reliable D call. This CDR3 contains 13 residues. CDR1 and CDR2 (germline): MDHEN, SYDVKM. Trimming left V 6 bases short and J 5 bases short, with 10 bases between. The CDR3 nucleotides are TGTGCCAGCAGGAACACCGGTACCGGGGAGCTGTTTTTT. Protein: CASRNTGTGELFF.